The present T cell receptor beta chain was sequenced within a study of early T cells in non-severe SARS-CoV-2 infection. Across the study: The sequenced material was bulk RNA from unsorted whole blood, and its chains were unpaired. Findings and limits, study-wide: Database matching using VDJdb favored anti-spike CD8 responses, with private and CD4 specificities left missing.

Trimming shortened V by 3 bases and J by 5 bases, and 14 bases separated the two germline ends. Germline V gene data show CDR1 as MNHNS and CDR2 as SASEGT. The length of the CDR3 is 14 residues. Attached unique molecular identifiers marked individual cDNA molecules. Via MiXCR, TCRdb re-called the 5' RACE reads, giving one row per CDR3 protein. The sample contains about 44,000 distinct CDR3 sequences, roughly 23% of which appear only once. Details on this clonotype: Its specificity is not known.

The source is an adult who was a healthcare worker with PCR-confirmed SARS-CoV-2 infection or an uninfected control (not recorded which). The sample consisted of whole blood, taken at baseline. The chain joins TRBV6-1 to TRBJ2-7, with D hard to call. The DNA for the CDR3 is TGTGCCAGCAGTGACTCTACGGTTAGTAACGAGCAGTACTTC. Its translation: CASSDSTVSNEQYF.